The rows below give T cell receptor beta chains drawn from one sample of a study of blood T cell repertoires in COVID-19. Assay: immunoSEQ multiplex PCR; the TCRdb copy retains only in-frame clones and omits some. The sample yields 70,000 or so clones, around 89% seen once. The sequenced sample was peripheral blood. The receptors here all came from a woman at least 80 years old with active COVID-19. CDR3s include the opening cysteine and the closing phenylalanine or tryptophan. The D gene is left open where the match is weak. Where a row states a size, it is once, few, many or the class of an expanded clone; other rows omit it.

j_call: TRBJ2-5; d_call: NA; v_call: TRBV29-1; clone_size: NA; cdr3_nt: TGCAGCGTTGCTAGGCAGGGCCAAGAGACCCAGTACTTC; cdr3_aa: CSVARQGQETQYF
j_call: TRBJ1-2; d_call: NA; v_call: TRBV4-3; clone_size: NA; cdr3_nt: TGCGCCAGCAGCCAAGAAACGGGGATATATGGCTACACCTTC; cdr3_aa: CASSQETGIYGYTF
j_call: TRBJ2-7; d_call: TRBD2; v_call: TRBV4-3; clone_size: NA; cdr3_nt: TGCGCCAGCAGCCAAGGCCTAGCGGGGTCCTGGGAGCAGTACTTC; cdr3_aa: CASSQGLAGSWEQYF
j_call: TRBJ2-5; d_call: TRBD2; v_call: TRBV5-4; clone_size: NA; cdr3_nt: TGTGCCAGCAGCGATAGCGGGAGTAGAGAGACCCAGTACTTC; cdr3_aa: CASSDSGSRETQYF
j_call: TRBJ2-7; d_call: TRBD1; v_call: TRBV18; clone_size: NA; cdr3_nt: TGTGCCAGCTCACTGGGACAGGGGGCAGGGGCCTACGAGCAGTACTTC; cdr3_aa: CASSLGQGAGAYEQYF
j_call: TRBJ2-5; d_call: NA; v_call: TRBV6-4; clone_size: NA; cdr3_nt: TGTGCCAGCAGTGCCTACTCGGCGCGGGAGACCCAGTACTTC; cdr3_aa: CASSAYSARETQYF
j_call: TRBJ2-1; d_call: TRBD2; v_call: TRBV4-2; clone_size: once; cdr3_nt: TGTGCCAGCAGCCAGCCTCCTAGCGGCTCCTACAATGAGCAGTTCTTC; cdr3_aa: CASSQPPSGSYNEQFF
j_call: TRBJ2-7; d_call: TRBD1; v_call: TRBV3-1/TRBV3-2; clone_size: NA; cdr3_nt: TGTGCCAGCAGCCAAGACGTACGGGACAGGCAGTACTTC; cdr3_aa: CASSQDVRDRQYF
j_call: TRBJ2-1; d_call: TRBD2; v_call: TRBV2; clone_size: NA; cdr3_nt: TGTGCCAGCAGTGGGGCAGGGACTAGAGGTTACAATGAGCAGTTCTTC; cdr3_aa: CASSGAGTRGYNEQFF
j_call: TRBJ2-3; d_call: NA; v_call: TRBV7-2; clone_size: NA; cdr3_nt: TGTGCCAGCAGCAAACAGGGAGGGGGGGATACGCAGTATTTT; cdr3_aa: CASSKQGGGDTQYF
j_call: TRBJ2-3; d_call: NA; v_call: TRBV5-4; clone_size: NA; cdr3_nt: TGTGCCAGCAGCTTGGGAGTGCGGAGAAAAAGCACAGATACGCAGTATTTT; cdr3_aa: CASSLGVRRKSTDTQYF
j_call: TRBJ1-5; d_call: NA; v_call: TRBV28; clone_size: NA; cdr3_nt: TGTGCCAGCAGTACCTCCCGGGACACCTATAGCAATCAGCCCCAGCATTTT; cdr3_aa: CASSTSRDTYSNQPQHF
j_call: TRBJ1-2; d_call: TRBD1; v_call: TRBV4-2; clone_size: NA; cdr3_nt: TGTGCCAGCAGCCAAATCAGGGGGCCCTATGGCTACACCTTC; cdr3_aa: CASSQIRGPYGYTF
j_call: TRBJ1-1; d_call: NA; v_call: TRBV7-9; clone_size: once; cdr3_nt: TGTGCCAGCAGCTTCGGTAAAGATATGAACACTGAAGCTTTCTTT; cdr3_aa: CASSFGKDMNTEAFF
j_call: TRBJ2-1; d_call: TRBD2; v_call: TRBV29-1; clone_size: NA; cdr3_nt: TGCAGTGGGGGGGTAAATGGGAATGAGCAGTTCTTC; cdr3_aa: CSGGVNGNEQFF
j_call: TRBJ1-5; d_call: NA; v_call: TRBV19; clone_size: once; cdr3_nt: TGTGCCAGTAGTCCCCCAGGAGGGAACAATCAGCCCCAGCATTTT; cdr3_aa: CASSPPGGNNQPQHF
j_call: TRBJ2-7; d_call: NA; v_call: TRBV3-1/TRBV3-2; clone_size: NA; cdr3_nt: TGTGCCAGCAGCAAGGGGTTTAGGGACGAGCAGTACTTC; cdr3_aa: CASSKGFRDEQYF
j_call: TRBJ2-1; d_call: NA; v_call: TRBV24-1; clone_size: NA; cdr3_nt: TGTGCCACCAGTGAGGGCGGGACCTACAATGAGCAGTTCTTC; cdr3_aa: CATSEGGTYNEQFF
j_call: TRBJ2-7; d_call: TRBD1; v_call: TRBV9; clone_size: NA; cdr3_nt: TGTGCCAGCAGCGTAGCAGGGGGTTGGGGCGAGCAGTACTTC; cdr3_aa: CASSVAGGWGEQYF
j_call: TRBJ2-5; d_call: NA; v_call: TRBV28; clone_size: NA; cdr3_nt: TGTGCCAGCAGCCCCCCGGGTCCGCGTAAGACCCAGTACTTC; cdr3_aa: CASSPPGPRKTQYF
j_call: TRBJ2-3; d_call: TRBD2; v_call: TRBV10-3; clone_size: once; cdr3_nt: TGTGCCATCGGCATTAGCGGGAGGGATTTGGATACGCAGTATTTT; cdr3_aa: CAIGISGRDLDTQYF
j_call: TRBJ2-7; d_call: TRBD1; v_call: TRBV11-3; clone_size: NA; cdr3_nt: TGTGCCAGCAGCCAGGGACAGGGCTACGAGCAGTACTTC; cdr3_aa: CASSQGQGYEQYF
j_call: TRBJ1-5; d_call: TRBD1; v_call: TRBV12-3/TRBV12-4; clone_size: NA; cdr3_nt: TGTGCCAGCAGCCTTGACAGGGCTCAGCCCCAGCATTTT; cdr3_aa: CASSLDRAQPQHF
j_call: TRBJ1-6; d_call: NA; v_call: TRBV10-3; clone_size: NA; cdr3_nt: TGTGCCATCAGTGAAACTGGACAGAGTAATTCACCCCTCCACTTT; cdr3_aa: CAISETGQSNSPLHF
j_call: TRBJ2-7; d_call: TRBD2; v_call: TRBV13; clone_size: NA; cdr3_nt: TGTGCCAGCAGCTTAGCTAGCGGGAGGACTCACCGAGAGCAGTACTTC; cdr3_aa: CASSLASGRTHREQYF
j_call: TRBJ2-7; d_call: NA; v_call: TRBV5-5; clone_size: NA; cdr3_nt: TGTGCCAGCAGCTTGCGGCCTAGCCTCGGCGAGCAGTACTTC; cdr3_aa: CASSLRPSLGEQYF
j_call: TRBJ2-1; d_call: NA; v_call: TRBV4-3; clone_size: NA; cdr3_nt: TGCGCCAGCAGCCAAAACTCAGGGGAACCGAGCTCCTACAATGAGCAGTTCTTC; cdr3_aa: CASSQNSGEPSSYNEQFF
j_call: TRBJ2-1; d_call: TRBD2; v_call: TRBV6-2/TRBV6-3; clone_size: once; cdr3_nt: TGTGCCAGCAGTTGGAAACCAACTAGCGGGAGTAAGAGCTCCTACAATGAGCAGTTCTTC; cdr3_aa: CASSWKPTSGSKSSYNEQFF
j_call: TRBJ2-2; d_call: NA; v_call: TRBV7-3; clone_size: NA; cdr3_nt: TGTGCCAGCAGCTCGGGATACTCAAACACCGGGGAGCTGTTTTTT; cdr3_aa: CASSSGYSNTGELFF
j_call: TRBJ2-7; d_call: TRBD2; v_call: TRBV7-7; clone_size: NA; cdr3_nt: TGTGCTAGCAGCCCGACTAGCGGGAGGAGCTCCTACGAGCAGTACTTC; cdr3_aa: CASSPTSGRSSYEQYF
j_call: TRBJ2-1; d_call: TRBD1; v_call: TRBV7-2; clone_size: NA; cdr3_nt: TGTGCCAGCAGCCCCGACAGGGGGAGTCACAATGAGCAGTTCTTC; cdr3_aa: CASSPDRGSHNEQFF
j_call: TRBJ2-1; d_call: NA; v_call: TRBV29-1; clone_size: once; cdr3_nt: TGCAGCGTTGCCCTATGGCACGAGGGATACAATGAGCAGTTCTTC; cdr3_aa: CSVALWHEGYNEQFF
j_call: TRBJ2-7; d_call: NA; v_call: TRBV7-6; clone_size: NA; cdr3_nt: TGTGCCAGCAGCTCCATCCCGGCCTACGAGCAGTACTTC; cdr3_aa: CASSSIPAYEQYF
j_call: TRBJ1-2; d_call: NA; v_call: TRBV29-1; clone_size: once; cdr3_nt: TGCAGCGTTGAAATCCACAGCCTCTATGGCTACACCTTC; cdr3_aa: CSVEIHSLYGYTF
j_call: TRBJ2-5; d_call: TRBD2; v_call: TRBV6-5; clone_size: NA; cdr3_nt: TGTGCCAGCAGTTACTCGAGACAGCGGGGGACCCAGTACTTC; cdr3_aa: CASSYSRQRGTQYF
j_call: TRBJ2-7; d_call: TRBD2; v_call: TRBV5-4; clone_size: NA; cdr3_nt: TGTGCCAGCAGCCCAGGGACTAGCGGGAGAGAAGAGCAGTACTTC; cdr3_aa: CASSPGTSGREEQYF
j_call: TRBJ1-1; d_call: NA; v_call: TRBV7-3; clone_size: NA; cdr3_nt: TGTGCCAGCAGCTTTTCTAGGATTCCAAACACTGAAGCTTTCTTT; cdr3_aa: CASSFSRIPNTEAFF
j_call: TRBJ1-2; d_call: NA; v_call: TRBV6-2/TRBV6-3; clone_size: NA; cdr3_nt: TGTGCCAGCAGTTACGCGGGGGTCTATGGCTACACCTTC; cdr3_aa: CASSYAGVYGYTF
j_call: TRBJ2-2; d_call: NA; v_call: TRBV11-2; clone_size: few; cdr3_nt: TGTGCCAGCAGCTTAGATCTGGGCTCAAACACCGGGGAGCTGTTTTTT; cdr3_aa: CASSLDLGSNTGELFF
j_call: TRBJ1-6; d_call: NA; v_call: TRBV6-5; clone_size: NA; cdr3_nt: TGTGCCAGCAGTTACGAGGCAGGGGCTAATTCACCCCTCCACTTT; cdr3_aa: CASSYEAGANSPLHF
j_call: TRBJ1-1; d_call: NA; v_call: TRBV24-1; clone_size: NA; cdr3_nt: TGTGCCACCAGTGGAGGCCTGGGGAACACTGAAGCTTTCTTT; cdr3_aa: CATSGGLGNTEAFF
j_call: TRBJ1-6; d_call: TRBD1; v_call: TRBV11-2; clone_size: NA; cdr3_nt: TGTGCCAGCAGCTCGGTGGGACAGGGGGGTTCACCCCTCCACTTT; cdr3_aa: CASSSVGQGGSPLHF
j_call: TRBJ2-1; d_call: TRBD2; v_call: TRBV28; clone_size: NA; cdr3_nt: TGTGCCAGCCCTCCCCCGGGACTAGCGGGAGGCTTCTTCTACTACAATGAGCAGTTCTTC; cdr3_aa: CASPPPGLAGGFFYYNEQFF
j_call: TRBJ2-3; d_call: NA; v_call: TRBV7-8; clone_size: NA; cdr3_nt: TGTGCCAGCAGCTTACGTGCCGGGACTCCGGGGTGGGCAGATACGCAGTATTTT; cdr3_aa: CASSLRAGTPGWADTQYF
j_call: TRBJ1-3; d_call: NA; v_call: TRBV11-2; clone_size: few; cdr3_nt: TGTGCCAGCAGCCCCCAGATCTCTGGAAACACCATATATTTT; cdr3_aa: CASSPQISGNTIYF
j_call: TRBJ1-5; d_call: NA; v_call: TRBV28; clone_size: NA; cdr3_nt: TGTGCCAGCAGCCTCGGGACTGAGTATCAGCCCCAGCATTTT; cdr3_aa: CASSLGTEYQPQHF
j_call: TRBJ2-7; d_call: TRBD2; v_call: TRBV6-2/TRBV6-3; clone_size: NA; cdr3_nt: TGTGCCAGCAGTGGTAGCGGGAGGGGGTACGAGCAGTACTTC; cdr3_aa: CASSGSGRGYEQYF
j_call: TRBJ2-4; d_call: NA; v_call: TRBV29-1; clone_size: NA; cdr3_nt: TGCAGCGTTGTCGCTGTCTGGGGCCTAGCCAAAAACATTCAGTACTTC; cdr3_aa: CSVVAVWGLAKNIQYF
j_call: TRBJ2-1; d_call: NA; v_call: TRBV28; clone_size: NA; cdr3_nt: TGTGCCAGCAGTTTACAGATTGTTAACATCCATGAGCAGTTCTTC; cdr3_aa: CASSLQIVNIHEQFF
j_call: TRBJ2-5; d_call: TRBD2; v_call: TRBV4-2; clone_size: NA; cdr3_nt: TGTGCCAGCAGCCCGACGGGAGGGAGGCAAGAGACCCAGTACTTC; cdr3_aa: CASSPTGGRQETQYF
j_call: TRBJ2-7; d_call: TRBD1; v_call: TRBV14; clone_size: NA; cdr3_nt: TGTGCCAGCAGCCGGAACAGGGGGAGCTCCTACGAGCAGTACTTC; cdr3_aa: CASSRNRGSSYEQYF
j_call: TRBJ1-2; d_call: NA; v_call: TRBV23-1; clone_size: NA; cdr3_nt: TGCGCCAGCAGTCCAGGCCCTACCTCCATCTCGCATCTTCCATATGGCTACACCTTC; cdr3_aa: CASSPGPTSISHLPYGYTF
j_call: TRBJ2-3; d_call: NA; v_call: TRBV27; clone_size: NA; cdr3_nt: TGTGCCAGCAGTTCCCCCATAGGGGTGAGCACAGATACGCAGTATTTT; cdr3_aa: CASSSPIGVSTDTQYF
j_call: TRBJ1-5; d_call: NA; v_call: TRBV7-8; clone_size: NA; cdr3_nt: TGTGCCAGCAGCTTATTAACGGAGAATCAGCCCCAGCATTTT; cdr3_aa: CASSLLTENQPQHF
j_call: TRBJ2-2; d_call: NA; v_call: TRBV19; clone_size: few; cdr3_nt: TGTGCCACCCCCCGGGGAAGGACTAACACCGGGGAGCTGTTTTTT; cdr3_aa: CATPRGRTNTGELFF
j_call: TRBJ2-1; d_call: TRBD2; v_call: TRBV28; clone_size: NA; cdr3_nt: TGTGCCAGCAGTTTTGGACTAGCGGGAGGGTATGAGCAGTTCTTC; cdr3_aa: CASSFGLAGGYEQFF
j_call: TRBJ1-1; d_call: NA; v_call: TRBV3-1/TRBV3-2; clone_size: NA; cdr3_nt: TGTGCCAGCAGCCACGGACAACGGAACACTGAAGCTTTCTTT; cdr3_aa: CASSHGQRNTEAFF
j_call: TRBJ2-7; d_call: TRBD1; v_call: TRBV19; clone_size: few; cdr3_nt: TGTGCCAGTAGTATAGATCTGGGACAGGGGTACGAGCAGTACTTC; cdr3_aa: CASSIDLGQGYEQYF
j_call: TRBJ1-5; d_call: NA; v_call: TRBV28; clone_size: NA; cdr3_nt: TGTGCCAGCAGTCCCTCGGGCAGGGGCCGTTCCAATCAGCCCCAGCATTTT; cdr3_aa: CASSPSGRGRSNQPQHF